This T cell receptor beta chain was documented in a study of shared clonotypes between healthy human individuals. Study details: There were three CD4 naive, three CD4 memory, two CD8 naive and one CD8 memory plates per donor.

Each sorted subset replicate got 200 ng genomic DNA, 30,000 or so genomes. Authors' methods: ImmunoSEQ gave junction-only sequences without quality scores, so filtering differed. Clones were sequenced by immunoSEQ multiplex PCR, and TCRdb holds only the in-frame ones, with some missing. The V and J calls and the clone size are those of that table, but D and trimming were determined from the DNA. The sample yields about 800,000 clones, around 96% seen once. This clone is a singleton in its sample. Germline V gives CDR1 SQVTM, CDR2 ANQGSEA. The CDR3 spans 17 residues. V was trimmed by 4 bases and J by 4 bases, leaving 25 bases between them. As defined, naive CD8 cells were CD45RO-negative and positively selected for CCR7, with terminally differentiated effector memory CD45RA+ cells excluded. Adult Caucasians living in Nashville, Tennessee made up all of the donors.

The chain employs TRBV29-1 and TRBJ2-5; TRBD2 might be the D (5 bases). This TCR was recovered from a man aged 25-45 years in good health. The sequenced sample consisted of naive CD8+ T cells sorted from blood. CDR3 nucleotide sequence: TGCAGCGTTGGAAAGACGGAAGGTTGGCAGCGGCGAGAGACCCAGTACTTC. Translation gives CSVGKTEGWQRRETQYF.